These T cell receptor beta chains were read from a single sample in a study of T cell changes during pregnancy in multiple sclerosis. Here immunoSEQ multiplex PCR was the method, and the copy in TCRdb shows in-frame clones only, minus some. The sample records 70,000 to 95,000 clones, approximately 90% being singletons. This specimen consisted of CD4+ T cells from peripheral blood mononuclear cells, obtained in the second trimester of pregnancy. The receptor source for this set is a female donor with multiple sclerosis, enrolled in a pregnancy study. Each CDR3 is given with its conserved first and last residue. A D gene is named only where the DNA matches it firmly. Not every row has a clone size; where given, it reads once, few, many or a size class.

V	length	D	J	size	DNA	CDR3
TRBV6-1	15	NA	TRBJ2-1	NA	TGTGCCAGCAGTCATATCAAGAGCTCCTACAATGAGCAGTTCTTC	CASSHIKSSYNEQFF
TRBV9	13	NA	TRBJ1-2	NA	TGTGCCAGCAGCGTGTCCAGGGTCTCTGGCTACACCTTC	CASSVSRVSGYTF
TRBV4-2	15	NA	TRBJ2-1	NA	TGTGCCAGCAGCCGAGTAGGGGGGGACTACAATGAGCAGTTCTTC	CASSRVGGDYNEQFF
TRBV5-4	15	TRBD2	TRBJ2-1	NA	TGTGCCAGCAGCCGGGCCAGCGGGGGCTACAATGAGCAGTTCTTC	CASSRASGGYNEQFF
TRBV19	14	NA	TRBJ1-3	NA	TGTGCCAGTAGTGTGACAGTCTCTGGAAACACCATATATTTT	CASSVTVSGNTIYF
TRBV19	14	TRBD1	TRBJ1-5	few	TGTGCCAGTACAGGGACAGGGCAACGTCAGCCCCAGCATTTT	CASTGTGQRQPQHF
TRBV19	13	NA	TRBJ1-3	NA	TGTGCCAGTACGTGGAGCTCTGGAAACACCATATATTTT	CASTWSSGNTIYF
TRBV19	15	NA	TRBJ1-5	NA	TGTGCCAGTAGTATAACGGCAGGTCCTAATCAGCCCCAGCATTTT	CASSITAGPNQPQHF
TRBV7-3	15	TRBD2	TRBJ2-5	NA	TGTGCCAGCAGCTTACGCGGGGGGGTTCAAGAGACCCAGTACTTC	CASSLRGGVQETQYF
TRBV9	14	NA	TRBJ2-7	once	TGTGCCAGCAGCGTACGGGACTTCACCTACGAGCAGTACTTC	CASSVRDFTYEQYF
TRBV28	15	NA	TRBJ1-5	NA	TGTGCCAGCAGTTTGGCTTCGGGGGGCAGTCAGCCCCAGCATTTT	CASSLASGGSQPQHF
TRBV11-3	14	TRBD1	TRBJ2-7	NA	TGTGCCAGCAGCCCAGGGGGTTCCTCCTACGAGCAGTACTTC	CASSPGGSSYEQYF
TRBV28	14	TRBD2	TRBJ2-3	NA	TGTGCCAGCAACCTAGCGGGGTCCACAGATACGCAGTATTTT	CASNLAGSTDTQYF
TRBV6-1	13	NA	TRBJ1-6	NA	TGTGCCAGCAGGCACTCTCTGGATTCACCCCTCCACTTT	CASRHSLDSPLHF
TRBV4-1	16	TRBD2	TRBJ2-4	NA	TGCGCCAGCAGCCAAGAGCCCAGCGGGGCGCTCCACATTCAGTACTTC	CASSQEPSGALHIQYF
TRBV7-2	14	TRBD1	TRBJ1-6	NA	TGTGCCAGCAGGCCGGGACAGTATAATTCACCCCTCCACTTT	CASRPGQYNSPLHF
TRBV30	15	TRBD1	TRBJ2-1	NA	TGTGCCTGGAGCTCAGACCAGGGGGCGTATAATGAGCAGTTCTTC	CAWSSDQGAYNEQFF
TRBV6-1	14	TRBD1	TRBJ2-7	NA	TGTGCCAGCAGCATCGGGACAGACTCCTACGAGCAGTACTTC	CASSIGTDSYEQYF
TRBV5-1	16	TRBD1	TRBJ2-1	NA	TGCGCCAGCAGCTTGGTTTCCGGGACAGGGCACGATGAGCAGTTCTTC	CASSLVSGTGHDEQFF
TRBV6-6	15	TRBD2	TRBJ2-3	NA	TGTGCCAGCAGAGAGGGACTAGCAATTTCGGATACGCAGTATTTT	CASREGLAISDTQYF
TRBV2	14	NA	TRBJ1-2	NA	TGTGCCAGCAGTTCGGACAGTTTTAACTATGGCTACACCTTC	CASSSDSFNYGYTF
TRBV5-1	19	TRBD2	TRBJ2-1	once	TGCGCCAGCAGCCTACCACTAGCGGGAAGCCTTCTTGACGCTAATGAGCAGTTCTTC	CASSLPLAGSLLDANEQFF
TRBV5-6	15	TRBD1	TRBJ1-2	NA	TGTGCCAGCAGCGCTTGGGACAGGGAAATATATGGCTACACCTTC	CASSAWDREIYGYTF
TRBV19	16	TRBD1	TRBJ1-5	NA	TGTGCCAGTAGTATTTCAGGGGGTTATAGCAATCAGCCCCAGCATTTT	CASSISGGYSNQPQHF
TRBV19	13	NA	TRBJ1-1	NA	TGTGCCAGTAGCCGTGAGGGCGGGACTGAAGCTTTCTTT	CASSREGGTEAFF
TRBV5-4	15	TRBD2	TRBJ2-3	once	TGTGCCAGCAGCATGCCTCGCGGGGGGGCAGATACGCAGTATTTT	CASSMPRGGADTQYF
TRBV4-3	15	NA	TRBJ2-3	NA	TGCGCCAGCAGCCCCGACACCTCCGCGGGGGATACGCAGTATTTT	CASSPDTSAGDTQYF
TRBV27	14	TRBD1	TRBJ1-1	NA	TGTGCCAGCATTATGACAGGGGGCACTGGGTCAGCTTTCTTT	CASIMTGGTGSAFF
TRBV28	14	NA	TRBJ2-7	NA	TGTGCCAGCGGTACGACTAGTCCGTCCTACGAGCAGTACTTC	CASGTTSPSYEQYF
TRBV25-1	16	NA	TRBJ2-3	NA	TGTGCCAGCAGTGAATACGCCGGGGAAAACACAGATACGCAGTATTTT	CASSEYAGENTDTQYF
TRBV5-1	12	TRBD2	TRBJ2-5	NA	TGCGCCAGCAGGACTAGCGGGGAGACCCAGTACTTC	CASRTSGETQYF
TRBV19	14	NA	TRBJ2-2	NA	TGTGCCAGTAAAGAGGGTTATTACACCGGGGAGCTGTTTTTT	CASKEGYYTGELFF
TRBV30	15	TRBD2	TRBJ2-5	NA	TGTGCCTGGAGTGTACTGTCGGGGGGGCCTGAGACCCAGTACTTC	CAWSVLSGGPETQYF
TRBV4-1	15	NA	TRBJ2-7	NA	TGCGCCAGCAGCCCAAGATCACAGGGATTCGACGAGCAGTACTTC	CASSPRSQGFDEQYF
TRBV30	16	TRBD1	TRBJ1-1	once	TGTGCCTGGAGTCTCGGACAGGGGGCTGGGAACACTGAAGCTTTCTTT	CAWSLGQGAGNTEAFF
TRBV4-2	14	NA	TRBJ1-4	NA	TGTGCCAGCAGCCCTATTGCAACTAATGAAAAACTGTTTTTT	CASSPIATNEKLFF
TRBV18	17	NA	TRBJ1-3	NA	TGTGCCAGCTCACCACTCAGTGCGGGGGGCTCTGGAAACACCATATATTTT	CASSPLSAGGSGNTIYF
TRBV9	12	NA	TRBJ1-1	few	TGTGCCAGCAGCCATGGACAGAGTGAAGCTTTCTTT	CASSHGQSEAFF
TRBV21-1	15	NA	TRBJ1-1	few	TGTGCCAGCAGCAAAGTGACTAAGAGGAACACTGAAGCTTTCTTT	CASSKVTKRNTEAFF
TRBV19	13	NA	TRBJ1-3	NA	TGTGCCAGTAGTATAGATCGGGGGAACACCATATATTTT	CASSIDRGNTIYF
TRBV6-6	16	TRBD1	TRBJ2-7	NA	TGTGCCAGCAGTACGCCGCGAGGGACAGTCTCCTACGAGCAGTACTTC	CASSTPRGTVSYEQYF
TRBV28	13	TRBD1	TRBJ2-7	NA	TGTGCCAGCAGTCAGGGGACAGTGGGCGAGCAGTACTTC	CASSQGTVGEQYF
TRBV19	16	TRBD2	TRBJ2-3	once	TGTGCCAGTACCCTTAGCGGGTCTTCTAGCACAGATACGCAGTATTTT	CASTLSGSSSTDTQYF
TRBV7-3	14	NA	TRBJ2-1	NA	TGTGCCAGCAGCTTAAGTAGCTCCTACAATGAGCAGTTCTTC	CASSLSSSYNEQFF
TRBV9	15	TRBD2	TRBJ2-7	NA	TGTGCCAGCAGCGTACTAGCGGGGGCAGTTTACGAGCAGTACTTC	CASSVLAGAVYEQYF
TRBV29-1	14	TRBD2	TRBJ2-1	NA	TGCAGCGCAACGGGACTAGCGGGATACAATGAGCAGTTCTTC	CSATGLAGYNEQFF
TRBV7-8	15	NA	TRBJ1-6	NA	TGTGCCAGCAGCTTAAAGACAGGACGTAATTCACCCCTCCACTTT	CASSLKTGRNSPLHF
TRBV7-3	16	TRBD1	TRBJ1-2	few	TGTGCCAGCAGCTTCGACGGTCCGGGGACAGGGTACGGCTACACCTTC	CASSFDGPGTGYGYTF
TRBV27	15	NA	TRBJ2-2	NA	TGTGCCAGCAGCAAAGGGGGGGGACTCACCGGGGAGCTGTTTTTT	CASSKGGGLTGELFF
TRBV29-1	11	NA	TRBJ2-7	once	TGCAGCGTTGGGGGAGCCTACGAGCAGTACTTC	CSVGGAYEQYF
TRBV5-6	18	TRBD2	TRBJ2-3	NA	TGTGCCAGCAGCTTGGAACGGGTAGCGGGAGGGAGCACAGATACGCAGTATTTT	CASSLERVAGGSTDTQYF
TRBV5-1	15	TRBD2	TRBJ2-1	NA	TGCGCCAGCAACTGGGGGGGTAGCTCCTACAATGAGCAGTTCTTC	CASNWGGSSYNEQFF
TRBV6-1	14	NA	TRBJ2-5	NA	TGTGCCAGCAGGTATGCGGGTCAGCAAGAGACCCAGTACTTC	CASRYAGQQETQYF
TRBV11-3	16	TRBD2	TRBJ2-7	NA	TGTGCCAGCAGCCCCCCGGGACTAGCGGGGGGAAGGGAGCAGTACTTC	CASSPPGLAGGREQYF
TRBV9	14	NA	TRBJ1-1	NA	TGTGCCAGCAGCGTAGTTGGGGGGAGCACTGAAGCTTTCTTT	CASSVVGGSTEAFF
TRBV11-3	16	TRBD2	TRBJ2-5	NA	TGTGCCAGCAGCTCTAGCGGGGTAATTACTTCGGAGACCCAGTACTTC	CASSSSGVITSETQYF
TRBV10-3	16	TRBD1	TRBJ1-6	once	TGTGCCATCAGGGCCACGGGACAGAACTATAATTCACCCCTCCACTTT	CAIRATGQNYNSPLHF